Reported below is one TCR beta chain. The CDR3 has 13 residues. Germline assignment: CDR1 ENHRY and CDR2 SYGVKD. V gave up 0 bases and J gave up 5 bases, with 8 bases separating them. These data are taken from a study of blood T cell repertoires in COVID-19. About the study: The United States, Italy and Spain supplied acute and convalescent COVID-19 samples. PBMCs, B-cell-depleted T cells, or T cells provided the cDNA or gDNA that made up the material.

Authors' processing steps: Reference gene primer amplification gave nucleated cell count estimates. Clones were read by immunoSEQ multiplex PCR, and TCRdb kept only the in-frame ones, dropping some. That table supplies the V and J calls and clone size; D and trimming were determined from the DNA. The data show about 37,000 clones, 80% seen once. Source material: peripheral blood. The TCR sequence derives from a woman aged 70-85 years with acute or convalescent COVID-19. The chain uses TRBV10-3 and TRBJ2-7; D call uncertain. CDR3 residues: CAISESAPNEQYF. The CDR3 nucleotides are TGTGCCATCAGTGAGTCGGCCCCGAACGAGCAGTACTTC.